These 21 T cell receptor beta chains share one sample of origin, sequenced in a study of OX40 agonist ivuxolimab in advanced cancers. Produced via immunoSEQ multiplex PCR; TCRdb's table is partial and in-frame only. The sample has about 21,000 clones, more than 70% seen once; the top ten hold roughly 15%. This material consisted of CD4+ or CD8+ T cells sorted from blood, taken in a trial of the OX40 agonist ivuxolimab. The receptor source for this set is an adult with an advanced solid tumor such as melanoma, head and neck, liver or kidney cancer.

The chain couples TRBV7-9 to TRBJ1-6, with a tentative D call TRBD1 (5 bases). Per the germline V gene, CDR1 is SEHNR and CDR2 is FQNEAQ (reference sequence). V lost 1 base, J lost 10 bases, and 20 bases lay in between. The CDR3 runs to 17 residues. The DNA for the CDR3 is TGTGCCAGCAGCTTAGTGCTTGGGACGGCCTCGGGGTCACCCCTCCACTTT. Its translation: CASSLVLGTASGSPLHF.

This clone was found once. The sample holds other DNA sequences that translate to the same CDR3. The rearrangement links TRBV6-1 to TRBJ2-1; 11 bases align to TRBD2. Germline CDR1 is MNHNS and CDR2 is SASEGT. V lost 2 bases to trimming and J lost 3 bases; unmatched junction nucleotides: 0. The CDR3 runs 15 residues. DNA of the CDR3: TGTGCCAGCAGTGAACTAGCGGGGGGCTACAATGAGCAGTTCTTC. Translated: CASSELAGGYNEQFF.

This clone showed up just a few times. This chain uses TRBV30 with TRBJ1-1; 8 nucleotides line up with TRBD1. The germline gives CDR1 GTSNPN, CDR2 SVGIG (reference sequence). With 3 bases clipped from V and 2 bases from J, the junction kept 5 bases outside the gene matches. The length of the CDR3 is 14 residues. The CDR3 nucleotides read TGTGCCTGGAGAGCCGGGACAGGAAACACTGAAGCTTTCTTT. This sequence encodes CAWRAGTGNTEAFF.

This chain links TRBV19 with TRBJ1-2; D is unclear. The germline V gene has CDR1 LNHDA and CDR2 SQIVND (reference sequence). Deletions cut 4 bases from V and 5 bases from J, with 29 bases between. There are 19 residues in the CDR3. The CDR3 spells CASSTGPHMAYRASYGYTF. CDR3 nucleotides: TGTGCCAGTAGTACCGGGCCTCATATGGCTTACCGGGCCTCATATGGCTACACCTTC.

The chain joins TRBV30 to TRBJ2-7; maybe TRBD1 (5 bases). Germline V gene sequence: CDR1 GTSNPN, CDR2 SVGIG (reference sequence). The CDR3 totals 12 residues. Trimming cost V 0 bases and J 4 bases, with 7 bases left between them. The CDR3 bases are TGTGCCTGGAGTGTAGGGGATTACGAGCAGTACTTC. Translating it yields CAWSVGDYEQYF.

This chain links TRBV27 with TRBJ1-1; possible D gene TRBD1, 6 bases. The CDR3 is 14 amino acids. V gave up 2 bases and J gave up 1 base, with 8 bases separating them. In germline, CDR1 is MNHEY, CDR2 SMNVEV (reference sequence). The CDR3 reads CASSLARGNTEAFF. CDR3 coding DNA: TGTGCCAGCAGTTTAGCCAGGGGGAACACTGAAGCTTTCTTT.

The chain has TRBV4-1 and TRBJ2-5, with D possibly being TRBD2 (5 bases). V was clipped by 1 base and J by 5 bases, with 5 bases between them. The CDR3 is made up of 12 amino acids. CDR1 and CDR2 (germline): MGHRA, YSYEKL. The CDR3 loop is CASSQGGETQYF. CDR3 nucleotides: TGCGCCAGCAGCCAAGGAGGGGAGACCCAGTACTTC.

The V and J genes are TRBV6-1 and TRBJ2-7; a possible D gene is TRBD1 (6 bases). CDR1 and CDR2 (germline): MNHNS, SASEGT. The CDR3 has 15 residues. V lost 5 bases, J lost 2 bases, and 16 bases lay in between. Here the CDR3 DNA reads TGTGCCAGCAGTAACCAGGGGAACCCACCCTACGAGCAGTACTTC. Its translation: CASSNQGNPPYEQYF.

The chain employs TRBV28 and TRBJ1-1; D is perhaps TRBD1 (5 bases). Deletions cut 6 bases from V and 0 bases from J, with 11 bases between. The CDR3 has 14 amino acids. Per the germline V gene, CDR1 is MDHEN and CDR2 is SYDVKM. In DNA, the CDR3 is TGTGCCAGCAGCCCCCGGGGACTGAACACTGAAGCTTTCTTT. Translated: CASSPRGLNTEAFF. Using reference TRBV28 and TRBJ1-1 for the parts outside the CDR3, the full variable domain is DVKVTQSSRYLVKRTGEKVFLECVQDMDHENMFWYRQDPGLGLRLIYFSYDVKMKEKGDIPEGYSVSREKKERFSLILESASTNQTSMYLCASSPRGLNTEAFFGQGTRLTVV.

V gene TRBV5-1 combines with J gene TRBJ2-2; 14 nucleotides agree with TRBD2. Per the germline V gene, CDR1 is SGHRS and CDR2 is YFSETQ. The CDR3 is 16 amino acids. V lost 4 bases and J lost 7; bases outside the gene matches: 6. The CDR3, as DNA: TGCGCCAGCAGCCCGGGACTAGCGGGGGAAATCGGGGAGCTGTTTTTT. Translating it yields CASSPGLAGEIGELFF.

V usage is TRBV7-2 and J usage is TRBJ2-2; no definite D call. CDR1 is SGHTA, CDR2 FQGNSA, per germline. The CDR3 runs 13 residues. Trimming took off 9 bases at V and 4 bases at J, with 12 bases between the two ends. The CDR3 loop is CARFLGVTGELFF. CDR3 bases: TGTGCCAGGTTCTTGGGCGTCACCGGGGAGCTGTTTTTT.

The genes are TRBV5-4 and TRBJ2-3, with 8 bases matching TRBD2. V gave up 6 bases and J gave up 2 bases; unmatched junction bases: 8. Germline CDR1 and CDR2: SGHNT and YYREEE (reference sequence). This CDR3 has 15 amino acids. The CDR3 region has the DNA TGTGCCAGCATGAGCCGCGGGGGGCACACAGATACGCAGTATTTT. Protein sequence: CASMSRGGHTDTQYF.

The genes are TRBV5-6 and TRBJ2-5, with D hard to call. Germline CDR1 SGHDT, CDR2 YYEEEE. The length of the CDR3 is 13 residues. V gave up 2 bases and J gave up 4 bases, with 9 bases separating them. The CDR3 coding sequence is TGTGCCAGCAGCTTAGTCGGTTTAGAGACCCAGTACTTC. Its translation is CASSLVGLETQYF.

This clone was recorded only once. The chain employs TRBV4-1 and TRBJ1-1; TRBD1 aligns across 8 bases. V gave up 2 bases and J gave up 5 bases; unmatched junction bases: 10. The CDR3 loop spans 16 amino acids. Germline V gives CDR1 MGHRA, CDR2 YSYEKL. CDR3 sequence (DNA): TGCGCCAGCAGCCAAAAGGGAACAGGGGGTAGAACTGAAGCTTTCTTT. Protein product: CASSQKGTGGRTEAFF.

The chain links TRBV7-6 to TRBJ2-5; 10 bases align to TRBD2. This CDR3 has 17 amino acids. Losses at the gene ends were 1 base for V and 5 bases for J; bases not matched to a gene: 10. Looked up from germline, CDR1 is SGHVS and CDR2 is FNYEAQ. The CDR3 DNA sequence: TGTGCCAGCAGCTTAGATCCCAGCGGGGGGGCCAGGGAGACCCAGTACTTC. Translating gives CASSLDPSGGARETQYF.

The chain links TRBV6-4 to TRBJ2-6, with D uncertain. The CDR3 is 14 amino acids. The V end lost 2 bases, the J end lost 0 bases, and 2 bases lay between the germline ends. Germline V gene sequence: CDR1 MRHNA, CDR2 SNTAGT. The CDR3 nucleotides are TGTGCCAGCAGTGACATCTCTGGGGCCAACGTCCTGACTTTC. Translating it yields CASSDISGANVLTF.

The V call is TRBV10-2, the J call TRBJ2-1; TRBD2 might be the D (6 bases). Germline V gives CDR1 WSHSY, CDR2 SAAADI. The CDR3 runs to 15 residues. Trimming cost V 8 bases and J 0 bases, with 14 bases left between them. CDR3: CASQLRGSSYNEQFF. CDR3 DNA sequence: TGCGCCAGCCAGTTGCGGGGTAGCTCCTACAATGAGCAGTTCTTC.

The CDR3, as DNA: TGCGCCAGCAGCCAACCGGGGGTCTCCTACAATGAGCAGTTCTTC. As protein: CASSQPGVSYNEQFF. V is TRBV5-1 and J is TRBJ2-1, with D perhaps TRBD2 (6 bases). The V gene's germline CDR1 is SGHRS and CDR2 YFSETQ. The length of the CDR3 is 15 residues. V was shortened by 4 bases and J by 0 bases, with 11 bases between the two germline ends.

V and J are TRBV7-9 and TRBJ2-7, with D uncertain. V lost 2 bases, J lost 1 base, and 3 bases lay in between. The CDR3 contains 12 residues. From germline, CDR1 is SEHNR and CDR2 FQNEAQ (reference sequence). This CDR3 is CASSLQSYEQYF. The CDR3 nucleotides are TGTGCCAGCAGCTTACAGTCCTACGAGCAGTACTTC.

This clone was observed once. The rearrangement uses TRBV9 and TRBJ1-1, with D unresolved. The CDR3 consists of 14 residues. The germline V gene encodes CDR1 SGDLS and CDR2 YYNGEE. Trimming shortened V by 3 bases and J by 5 bases, and 14 bases separated the two germline ends. CDR3 loop: CASSEPSVGTEAFF. The CDR3, as DNA: TGTGCCAGCAGCGAGCCCTCGGTGGGGACTGAAGCTTTCTTT. The whole variable domain, remainder taken from reference TRBV9 and TRBJ1-1, is DSGVTQTPKHLITATGQRVTLRCSPRSGDLSVYWYQQSLDQGLQFLIQYYNGEERAKGNILERFSAQQFPDLHSELNLSSLELGDSALYFCASSEPSVGTEAFFGQGTRLTVV.

The chain recombines TRBV7-8 with TRBJ2-1, with 14 bases lining up with TRBD2. Germline values: CDR1 SGHVS, CDR2 FQNEAQ. This CDR3 is built from 18 residues. Trimming cost V 5 bases and J 0 bases; bases outside gene matches: 6. The CDR3 loop reads CASSPGTSGGSSYNEQFF. CDR3 DNA: TGTGCCAGCAGCCCCGGGACTAGCGGGGGTAGCTCCTACAATGAGCAGTTCTTC.